What follows are 19 T cell receptor beta chains derived from one specimen sequenced in a study of siplizumab effects on memory and regulatory T cells. TCRdb's copy holds only in-frame clones and misses some; the assay was immunoSEQ multiplex PCR. The table has about 110,000 clones, about 92% seen once; the top ten hold around 0.32%. The sample taken for sequencing was CD4+ T cells sorted from blood. All receptors come from a human donor in good health.

Concerning this clone itself: The same CDR3 arises from other DNA sequences in this sample as well. The V and J genes are TRBV11-3 and TRBJ2-3; D not resolved. Germline loops: CDR1 SGHNT, CDR2 YENEEA. Trimming shortened V by 3 bases and J by 3 bases, and 1 base separated the two germline ends. The CDR3 sequence is 11 residues long. CDR3 sequence: CASSFTDTQYF. DNA of the CDR3: TGTGCCAGCAGCTTTACAGATACGCAGTATTTT.

CDR3 DNA: TGTGCCAGCAGTCCGAGACTGAGCAATCAGCCCCAGCATTTT. Its protein is CASSPRLSNQPQHF. The J gene is TRBJ1-5, the V gene TRBV27; no clear D gene. The CDR3 runs 14 residues. Trimming took off 5 bases at V and 1 base at J, with 9 bases between the two ends. The germline gives CDR1 MNHEY, CDR2 SMNVEV (reference sequence).

This rearrangement joins TRBV7-9 to TRBJ1-2; no firm D call. V was clipped by 5 bases and J by 2 bases, with 15 bases between them. The CDR3 runs 15 residues. Per the germline V gene, CDR1 is SEHNR and CDR2 is FQNEAQ (reference sequence). CDR3 amino acids: CASSLTMGGNYGYTF. In nucleotides, the CDR3 is TGTGCCAGCAGCCTGACGATGGGTGGGAACTATGGCTACACCTTC.

The chain couples TRBV2 to TRBJ2-3; D remains ambiguous. V was pared by 6 bases and J by 5 bases, with 12 bases between. The V gene's germline CDR1 is SNHLY and CDR2 FYNNEI. The CDR3 covers 13 residues. The CDR3 DNA is TGTGCCAGCAGCCTGACGATCCTAGATACGCAGTATTTT. Translating it yields CASSLTILDTQYF.

V and J are TRBV6-5 and TRBJ2-3, with TRBD1 matching 7 bases. The CDR3 spans 14 residues. Germline V gene data show CDR1 as MNHEY and CDR2 as SVGAGI. The junction had 11 bases not matched to a gene; V was cut back by 6 bases and J by 8 bases. CDR3 DNA: TGTGCCAGCAGCCCAGGGACAGCGGCGGGTACGCAGTATTTT. Translation: CASSPGTAAGTQYF.

The chain recombines TRBV19 with TRBJ2-4, with 7 nucleotides matching TRBD2. The CDR3 is 13 residues long. Germline CDR1 reads LNHDA; CDR2 reads SQIVND (reference sequence). V lost 10 bases and J lost 1; bases outside the gene matches: 4. CDR3 sequence (DNA): TGTGCCACCTCCGGGGGGGCCAAAAACATTCAGTACTTC. Translation: CATSGGAKNIQYF.

This chain links TRBV2 with TRBJ2-3; D is unresolved. Per germline, CDR1 SNHLY and CDR2 FYNNEI. This CDR3 comprises 15 residues. Trimming stripped 4 bases from V and 2 bases from J, with 13 bases between. CDR3 protein: CASSVGQAYTDTQYF. CDR3 nucleotides: TGTGCCAGCAGTGTTGGGCAGGCCTACACAGATACGCAGTATTTT.

V usage is TRBV18 and J usage is TRBJ1-1, with D tentatively TRBD1 (6 bases). Deletions cut 3 bases from V and 0 bases from J, with 14 bases between. Germline V CDR1 and CDR2: KGHSH, LQKENI. This CDR3 has 16 amino acids. The CDR3 DNA reads as TGTGCCAGCTCACCGAACAGGGTCCGTTTGAACACTGAAGCTTTCTTT. This sequence encodes CASSPNRVRLNTEAFF.

This chain joins TRBV5-8 and TRBJ2-5; the D is unclear. Trimming stripped 3 bases from V and 5 bases from J, with 11 bases between. The CDR3 is 13 residues long. Germline V gene data show CDR1 as SGHTS and CDR2 as YDEGEE. CDR3 amino acids: CASSSKGQETQYF. The CDR3 bases are TGTGCCAGCAGCTCCAAGGGCCAGGAGACCCAGTACTTC.

This chain uses TRBV4-2 with TRBJ2-3, with D unresolved. CDR3 length equals 13 residues. CDR1 is LGHNA and CDR2 is YNFKEQ in the germline V gene. Trimming left V 10 bases short and J 1 base short, with 12 bases between. CDR3 region: CATSAGGTDTQYF. CDR3 bases: TGTGCCACCTCGGCTGGGGGCACAGATACGCAGTATTTT.

DNA of the CDR3: TGTGCCAGCAGTTCGGGACTAGCGGGGGGCTACGGGGAGCTGTTTTTT. Translating it yields CASSSGLAGGYGELFF. J is TRBJ2-2 and V is TRBV28, with 15 bases that match TRBD2. J gave up 7 bases and V 4 bases, and 4 bases lay outside the gene matches. The germline V gene encodes CDR1 MDHEN and CDR2 SYDVKM. The CDR3 contains 16 residues.

This clone has a handful of counts. The sample carries other DNA sequences with the same CDR3. The chain links TRBV9 to TRBJ1-1; the D is unclear. Germline V gene sequence: CDR1 SGDLS, CDR2 YYNGEE. V lost 4 bases and J lost 1, with 14 bases in between. The CDR3 extends over 15 amino acids. CDR3: CASSTQTGKNTEAFF. CDR3 DNA: TGTGCCAGCAGCACCCAGACGGGTAAGAACACTGAAGCTTTCTTT.

This chain links TRBV30 with TRBJ2-3; 7 bases map to TRBD2. This CDR3 has 16 amino acids. The germline CDR1 and CDR2 sequences are GTSNPN and SVGIG (reference sequence). Unmatched junction bases numbered 12, after V lost 0 bases and J lost 6 bases. CDR3 bases: TGTGCCTGGAGTGTACAGCCAGCGGGATTGCCTGATACGCAGTATTTT. This encodes CAWSVQPAGLPDTQYF.

This chain uses TRBV7-9 with TRBJ1-5; D perhaps matches TRBD1 (5 bases). The CDR3 is 13 amino acids. The V end was cut by 3 bases, the J end by 4 bases, with 7 bases between. Germline CDR1 is SEHNR and CDR2 is FQNEAQ (reference sequence). CDR3 DNA: TGTGCCAGCAGCTTCGGGGGGAATCAGCCCCAGCATTTT. It yields the protein CASSFGGNQPQHF.

The sample holds a few counts of this clone. In nucleotides, the CDR3 is TGTGCCAGCAGCCGGCTTACCTTGAAGACAGAGCCCCACGGCGATGAGCAGTTCTTC. Translated: CASSRLTLKTEPHGDEQFF. This chain joins TRBV14 and TRBJ2-1, with D possibly matching TRBD1 (5 bases). Germline V gives CDR1 SGHDN, CDR2 FVKESK. CDR3 length equals 19 residues. The V and J ends lost 4 bases and 8 bases respectively, with 30 bases between them.

This sequence joins TRBV2 and TRBJ1-2, with D hard to call. CDR1 is SNHLY and CDR2 is FYNNEI in the germline V gene. This CDR3 spans 13 amino acids. Trimming left V 4 bases short and J 3 bases short, with 9 bases between. The CDR3 coding sequence is TGTGCCAGCAGTGGAAATTTGGACTATGGCTACACCTTC. This translates into CASSGNLDYGYTF.

The rearrangement joins TRBV7-2 to TRBJ2-5; 10 nucleotides align to TRBD1. CDR3 length equals 18 residues. Per the germline V gene, CDR1 is SGHTA and CDR2 is FQGNSA. V lost 2 bases and J lost 6; bases outside the gene matches: 15. The CDR3 sequence: CASSLTRTGGRGRKTQYF. In nucleotides, the CDR3 is TGTGCCAGCAGCTTAACCAGGACAGGGGGGCGTGGTAGGAAGACCCAGTACTTC.

The chain links TRBV12-5 to TRBJ1-5; maybe TRBD1 (6 bases). V lost 1 base and J lost 11, with 12 bases in between. The CDR3 runs 13 residues. Germline assignment: CDR1 LGHNT and CDR2 FRNRAP. CDR3 DNA: TGTGCTAGTGGTTTGGGACCCGGGACAACCCAGCATTTT. Protein: CASGLGPGTTQHF.

V is TRBV5-1 and J is TRBJ2-3, with D maybe TRBD2 (7 bases). The V gene lost 4 bases and the J gene lost 10 bases, with 16 bases spanning the gap. The length of the CDR3 is 13 residues. Germline CDR1 reads SGHRS; CDR2 reads YFSETQ. The CDR3 nucleotides are TGCGCCAGCAGCGCTGGGGGGGGCCTTGCGCAGTATTTT. It codes for CASSAGGGLAQYF.